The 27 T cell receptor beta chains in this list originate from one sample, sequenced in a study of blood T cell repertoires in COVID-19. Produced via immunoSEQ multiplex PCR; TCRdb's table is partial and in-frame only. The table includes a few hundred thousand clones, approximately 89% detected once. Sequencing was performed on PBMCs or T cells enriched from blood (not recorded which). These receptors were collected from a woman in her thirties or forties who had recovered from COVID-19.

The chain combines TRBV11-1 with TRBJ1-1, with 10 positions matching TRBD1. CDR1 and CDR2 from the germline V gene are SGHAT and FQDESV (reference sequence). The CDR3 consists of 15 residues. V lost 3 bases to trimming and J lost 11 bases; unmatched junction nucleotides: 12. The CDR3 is CASSLRDRGRIGAFF. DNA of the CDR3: TGTGCCAGCAGCTTGCGGGACAGGGGTAGAATCGGGGCTTTCTTT.

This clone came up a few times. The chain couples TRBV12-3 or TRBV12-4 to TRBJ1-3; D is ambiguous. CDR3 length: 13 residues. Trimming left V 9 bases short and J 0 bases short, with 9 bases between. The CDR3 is CASSRDSGNTIYF. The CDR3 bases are TGTGCCAGTTCCCGAGACTCTGGAAACACCATATATTTT.

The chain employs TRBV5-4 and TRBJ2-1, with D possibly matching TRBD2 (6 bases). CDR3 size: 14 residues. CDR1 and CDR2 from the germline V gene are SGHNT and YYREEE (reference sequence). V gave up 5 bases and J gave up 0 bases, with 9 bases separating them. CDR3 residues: CASRETSSYNEQFF. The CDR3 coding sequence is TGTGCCAGCAGGGAGACTAGCTCCTACAATGAGCAGTTCTTC.

CDR3 loop: CASSVGSLDTQYF. CDR3 DNA: TGTGCCAGCAGCGTAGGGAGCTTAGATACGCAGTATTTT. J is TRBJ2-3 and V is TRBV9; the D is unclear. Germline lookup yields CDR1 SGDLS and CDR2 YYNGEE. Trimming stripped 0 bases from V and 5 bases from J, with 7 bases between. The CDR3 totals 13 residues.

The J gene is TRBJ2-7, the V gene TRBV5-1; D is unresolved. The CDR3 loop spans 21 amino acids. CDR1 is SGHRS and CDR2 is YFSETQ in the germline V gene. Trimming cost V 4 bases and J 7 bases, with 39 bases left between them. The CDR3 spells CASSPWLNLNSVQDSLREQYF. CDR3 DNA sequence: TGCGCCAGCAGCCCCTGGCTCAACCTAAATTCCGTTCAAGATTCACTACGAGAGCAGTACTTC.

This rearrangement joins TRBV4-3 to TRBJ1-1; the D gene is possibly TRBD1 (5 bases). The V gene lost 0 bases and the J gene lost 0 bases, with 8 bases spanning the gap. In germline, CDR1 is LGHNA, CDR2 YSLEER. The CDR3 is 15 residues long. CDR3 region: CASSQEGQVNTEAFF. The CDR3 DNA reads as TGCGCCAGCAGCCAAGAGGGGCAGGTGAACACTGAAGCTTTCTTT.

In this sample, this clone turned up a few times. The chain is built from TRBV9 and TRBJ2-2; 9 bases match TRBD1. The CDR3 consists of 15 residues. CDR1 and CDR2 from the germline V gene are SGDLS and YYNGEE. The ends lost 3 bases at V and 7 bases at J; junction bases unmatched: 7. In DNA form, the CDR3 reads TGTGCCAGCAGCGAGGGGACAGGGACGATCGGGGAGCTGTTTTTT. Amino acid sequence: CASSEGTGTIGELFF.

For the CDR3, the DNA is TGTGCCAGCAAACGACAGGGACCCTATGGCTACACCTTC. This encodes CASKRQGPYGYTF. This sequence joins TRBV6-5 and TRBJ1-2, with 7 bases fitting TRBD1. V shed 7 bases and J 4 bases; nucleotides not matched to a gene: 6. Germline V gene data show CDR1 as MNHEY and CDR2 as SVGAGI. The CDR3 is made up of 13 amino acids.

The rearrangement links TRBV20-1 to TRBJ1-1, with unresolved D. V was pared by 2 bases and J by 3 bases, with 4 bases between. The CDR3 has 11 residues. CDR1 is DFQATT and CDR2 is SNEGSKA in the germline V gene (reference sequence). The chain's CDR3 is CSARQDTEAFF. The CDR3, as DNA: TGCAGTGCTAGACAGGACACTGAAGCTTTCTTT.

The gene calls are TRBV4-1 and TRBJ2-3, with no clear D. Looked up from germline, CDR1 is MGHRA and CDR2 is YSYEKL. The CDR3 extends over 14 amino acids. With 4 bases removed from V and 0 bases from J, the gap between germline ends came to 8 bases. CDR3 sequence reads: CASSPPTSTDTQYF. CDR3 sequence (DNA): TGCGCCAGCAGCCCCCCGACTAGCACAGATACGCAGTATTTT.

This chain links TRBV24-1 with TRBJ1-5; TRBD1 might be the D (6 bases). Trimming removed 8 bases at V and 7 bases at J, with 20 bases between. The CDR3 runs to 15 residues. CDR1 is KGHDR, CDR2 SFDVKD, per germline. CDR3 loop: CATTRQGSSGQPQHF. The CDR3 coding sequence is TGTGCCACCACCCGGCAGGGGAGTTCGGGACAGCCCCAGCATTTT.

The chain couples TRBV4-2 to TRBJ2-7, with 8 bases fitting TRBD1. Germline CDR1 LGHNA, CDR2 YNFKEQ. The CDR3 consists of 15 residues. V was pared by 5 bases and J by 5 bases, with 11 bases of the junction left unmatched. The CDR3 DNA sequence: TGTGCCAGCAGCGTACATGAAGACAGGGGCGACGAGCAGTACTTC. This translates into CASSVHEDRGDEQYF.

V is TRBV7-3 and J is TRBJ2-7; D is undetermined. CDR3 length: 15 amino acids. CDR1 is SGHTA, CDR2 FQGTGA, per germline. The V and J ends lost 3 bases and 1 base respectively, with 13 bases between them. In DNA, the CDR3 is TGTGCCAGCAGCTTCCCCCCTGACAAGTCCTACGAGCAGTACTTC. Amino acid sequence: CASSFPPDKSYEQYF.

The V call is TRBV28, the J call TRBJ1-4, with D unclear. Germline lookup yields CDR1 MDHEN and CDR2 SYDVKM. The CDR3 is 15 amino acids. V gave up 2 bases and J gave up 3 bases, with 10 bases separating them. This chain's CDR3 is CASSLTRGANEKLFF. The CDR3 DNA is TGTGCCAGCAGTTTAACGAGAGGAGCTAATGAAAAACTGTTTTTT.

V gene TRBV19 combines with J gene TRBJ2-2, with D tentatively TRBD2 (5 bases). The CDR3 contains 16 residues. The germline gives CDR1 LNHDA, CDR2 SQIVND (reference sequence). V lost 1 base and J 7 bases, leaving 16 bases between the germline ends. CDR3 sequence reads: CASSIVKPGSVGELFF. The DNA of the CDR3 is TGTGCCAGTAGTATAGTAAAACCGGGGAGTGTCGGGGAGCTGTTTTTT.

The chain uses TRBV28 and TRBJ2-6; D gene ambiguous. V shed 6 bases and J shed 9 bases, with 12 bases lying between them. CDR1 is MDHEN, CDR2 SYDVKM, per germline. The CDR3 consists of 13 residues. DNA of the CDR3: TGTGCCAGCAGCCTATTCTCGATCAACGTCCTGACTTTC. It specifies CASSLFSINVLTF.

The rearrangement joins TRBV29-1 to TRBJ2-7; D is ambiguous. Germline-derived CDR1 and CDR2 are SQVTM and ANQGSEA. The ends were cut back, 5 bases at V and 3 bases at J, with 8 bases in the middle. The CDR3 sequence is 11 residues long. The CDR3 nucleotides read TGCAGCGTTCGGTACGGCTACGAGCAGTACTTC. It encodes CSVRYGYEQYF.

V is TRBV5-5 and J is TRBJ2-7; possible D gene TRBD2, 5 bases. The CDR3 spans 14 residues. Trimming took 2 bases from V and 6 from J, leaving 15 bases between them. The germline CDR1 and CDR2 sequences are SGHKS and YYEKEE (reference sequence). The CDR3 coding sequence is TGTGCCAGCAGCTTCTGGCAGGCCGAGGGCGAGCAGTACTTC. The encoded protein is CASSFWQAEGEQYF.

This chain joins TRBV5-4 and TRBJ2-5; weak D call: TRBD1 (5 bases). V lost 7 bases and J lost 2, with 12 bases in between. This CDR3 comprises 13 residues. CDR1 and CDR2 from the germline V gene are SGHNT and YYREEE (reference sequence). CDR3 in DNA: TGTGCCAGCCGTGGGGCCCCTCAAGAGACCCAGTACTTC. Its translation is CASRGAPQETQYF.

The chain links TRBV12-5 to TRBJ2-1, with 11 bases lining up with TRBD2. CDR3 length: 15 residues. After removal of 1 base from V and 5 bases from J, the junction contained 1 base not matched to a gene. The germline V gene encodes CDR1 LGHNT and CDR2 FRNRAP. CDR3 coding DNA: TGTGCTAGTGGTTTGGGACTAGCGGGAAACAATGAGCAGTTCTTC. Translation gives CASGLGLAGNNEQFF.

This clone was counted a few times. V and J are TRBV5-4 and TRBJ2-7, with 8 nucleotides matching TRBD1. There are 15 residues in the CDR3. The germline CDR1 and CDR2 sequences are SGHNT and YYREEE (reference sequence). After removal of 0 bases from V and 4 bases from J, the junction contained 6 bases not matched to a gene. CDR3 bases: TGTGCCAGCAGCTTGGCCCAGGGGGCAGGTTACGAGCAGTACTTC. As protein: CASSLAQGAGYEQYF. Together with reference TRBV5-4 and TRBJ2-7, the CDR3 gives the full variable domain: ETGVTQSPTHLIKTRGQQVTLRCSSQSGHNTVSWYQQALGQGPQFIFQYYREEENGRGNFPPRFSGLQFPNYSSELNVNALELDDSALYLCASSLAQGAGYEQYFGPGTRLTVT.

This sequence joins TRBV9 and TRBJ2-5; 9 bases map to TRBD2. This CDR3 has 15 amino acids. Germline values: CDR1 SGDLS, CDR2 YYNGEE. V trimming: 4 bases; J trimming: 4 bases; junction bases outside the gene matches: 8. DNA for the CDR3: TGTGCCAGCAGCCCGCTGGGAGCGGGGGGAGAGACCCAGTACTTC. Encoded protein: CASSPLGAGGETQYF. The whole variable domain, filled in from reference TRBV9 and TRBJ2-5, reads DSGVTQTPKHLITATGQRVTLRCSPRSGDLSVYWYQQSLDQGLQFLIQYYNGEERAKGNILERFSAQQFPDLHSELNLSSLELGDSALYFCASSPLGAGGETQYFGPGTRLLVL.

The CDR3 protein is CASSPTGRGRTDTQYF. CDR3 in DNA: TGTGCCAGCAGCCCGACGGGGCGGGGTCGCACAGATACGCAGTATTTT. The rearrangement uses TRBV7-2 and TRBJ2-3; possible D gene TRBD2, 6 bases. Germline CDR1 reads SGHTA; CDR2 reads FQGNSA. The CDR3 runs 16 residues. V was pared by 5 bases and J by 1 base, with 16 bases between.

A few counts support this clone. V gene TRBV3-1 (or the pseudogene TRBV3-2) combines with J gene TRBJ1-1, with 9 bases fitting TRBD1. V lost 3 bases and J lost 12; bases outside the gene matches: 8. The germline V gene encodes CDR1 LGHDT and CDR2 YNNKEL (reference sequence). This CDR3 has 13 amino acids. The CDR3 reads CASSQAGTGTTFF. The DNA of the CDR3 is TGTGCCAGCAGCCAGGCCGGGACAGGGACGACTTTCTTT.

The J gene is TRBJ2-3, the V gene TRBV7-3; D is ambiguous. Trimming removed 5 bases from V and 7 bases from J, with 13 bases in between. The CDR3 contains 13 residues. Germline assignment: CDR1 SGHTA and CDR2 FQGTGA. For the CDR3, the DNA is TGTGCCAGCAGCCCCTCCGGGTGGAATACGCAGTATTTT. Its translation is CASSPSGWNTQYF.

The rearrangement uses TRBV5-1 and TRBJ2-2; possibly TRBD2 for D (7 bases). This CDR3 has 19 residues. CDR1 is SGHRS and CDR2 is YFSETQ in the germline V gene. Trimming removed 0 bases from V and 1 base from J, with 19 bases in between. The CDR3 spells CASSLVGGAPGGNTGELFF. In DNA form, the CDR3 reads TGCGCCAGCAGCTTGGTAGGGGGGGCGCCCGGTGGGAACACCGGGGAGCTGTTTTTT.

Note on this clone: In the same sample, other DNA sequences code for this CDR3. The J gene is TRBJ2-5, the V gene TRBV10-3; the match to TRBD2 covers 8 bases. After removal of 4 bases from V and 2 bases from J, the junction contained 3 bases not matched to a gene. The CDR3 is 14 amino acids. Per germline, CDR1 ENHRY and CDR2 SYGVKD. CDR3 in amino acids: CAISGRGGQETQYF. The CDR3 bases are TGTGCCATCAGTGGCCGGGGGGGACAAGAGACCCAGTACTTC.